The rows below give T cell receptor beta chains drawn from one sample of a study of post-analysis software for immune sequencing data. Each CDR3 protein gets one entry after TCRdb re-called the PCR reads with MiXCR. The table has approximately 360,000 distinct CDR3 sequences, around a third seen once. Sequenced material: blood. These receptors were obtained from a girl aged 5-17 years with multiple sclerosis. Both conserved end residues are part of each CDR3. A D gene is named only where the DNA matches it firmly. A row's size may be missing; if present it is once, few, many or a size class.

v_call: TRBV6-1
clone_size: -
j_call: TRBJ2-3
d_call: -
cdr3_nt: TGTGCCAGCCTGGCTAGACAGACCCCCACAGATACGCAGTATTTT
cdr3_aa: CASLARQTPTDTQYF

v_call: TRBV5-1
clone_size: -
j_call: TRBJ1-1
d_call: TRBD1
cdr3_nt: TGCGCCAGCAGCGTGGGACAGCAGAACACTGAAGCTTTCTTT
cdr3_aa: CASSVGQQNTEAFF

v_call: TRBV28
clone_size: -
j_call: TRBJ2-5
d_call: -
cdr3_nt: TGTGCCAGCAGTTTTCTGAGGGAGACCCAGTACTTC
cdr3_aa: CASSFLRETQYF

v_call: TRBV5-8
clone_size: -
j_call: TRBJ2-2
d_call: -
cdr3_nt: TGTGCCAGCAGCTCACCGGGACATATGAACACCGGGGAGCTGTTTTTT
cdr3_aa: CASSSPGHMNTGELFF

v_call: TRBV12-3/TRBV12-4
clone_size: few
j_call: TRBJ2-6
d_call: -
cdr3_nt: TGTGCCAGCAGTTTTAGCGCTGGGGCCAACGTCCTGACTTTC
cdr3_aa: CASSFSAGANVLTF

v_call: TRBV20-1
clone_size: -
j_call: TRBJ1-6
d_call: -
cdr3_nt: TGCAGTGCTCCCCCGGAGGGGGGATATTCACCCCTCCACTTT
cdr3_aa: CSAPPEGGYSPLHF

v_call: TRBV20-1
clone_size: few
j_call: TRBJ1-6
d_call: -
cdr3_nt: TGCAGTGCTAGTGGTCAGGTCTTAGATTCACCCCTCCACTTT
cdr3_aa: CSASGQVLDSPLHF

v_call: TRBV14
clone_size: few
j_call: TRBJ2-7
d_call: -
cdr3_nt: TGTGCCAGCAGCCAGCCCCGAAGGTCATACGAGCAGTACTTC
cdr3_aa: CASSQPRRSYEQYF

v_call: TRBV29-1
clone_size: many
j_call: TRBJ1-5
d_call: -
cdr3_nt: TGCAGCGCCTCCACGGGTGATCAGCCCCAGCATTTT
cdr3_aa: CSASTGDQPQHF

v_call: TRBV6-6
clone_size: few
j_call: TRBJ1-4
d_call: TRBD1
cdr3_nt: TGTGCCAGCAGTCCCCGGACAGGGGAGGTAACTAATGAAAAACTGTTTTTT
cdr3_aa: CASSPRTGEVTNEKLFF

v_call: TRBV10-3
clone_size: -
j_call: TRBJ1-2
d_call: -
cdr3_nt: TGTGCCATCAGTGAGTTTACAGGGTTAAAGGCTGGCTACACCTTC
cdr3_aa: CAISEFTGLKAGYTF

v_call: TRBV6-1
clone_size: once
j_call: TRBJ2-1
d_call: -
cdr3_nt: TGTGCCAGCAGTGAAGGACCGACAGGCCCAGAGGGTGGTGAGCAGTTCTTC
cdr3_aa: CASSEGPTGPEGGEQFF

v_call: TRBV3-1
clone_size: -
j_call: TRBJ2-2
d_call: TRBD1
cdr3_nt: TGTGCCAGCAGCCAAGATTGGGGGACAGGTCCCCCCGGGGAGCTGTTTTTT
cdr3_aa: CASSQDWGTGPPGELFF

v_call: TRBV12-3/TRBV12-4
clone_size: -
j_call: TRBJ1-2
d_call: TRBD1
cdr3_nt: TGTGCCAGCCAACGTCAGGGGGCCTATGGCTACACCTTC
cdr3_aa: CASQRQGAYGYTF

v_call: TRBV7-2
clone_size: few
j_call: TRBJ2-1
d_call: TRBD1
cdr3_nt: TGTGCCAGCAGCTTAAGGACCGGGACAGGGGGCAATGAGCAGTTCTTC
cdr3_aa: CASSLRTGTGGNEQFF

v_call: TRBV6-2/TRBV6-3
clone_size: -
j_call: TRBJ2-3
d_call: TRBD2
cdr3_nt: TGTGCCAGCAGTTCCCCGGGACTAGCGGTAAGAAGCACAGATACGCAGTATTTT
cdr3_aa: CASSSPGLAVRSTDTQYF

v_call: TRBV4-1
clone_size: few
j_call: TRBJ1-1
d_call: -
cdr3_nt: TGCGCCAGCAGCCACCTAACACAGGGACTAGCTGAAGCTTTCTTT
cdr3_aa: CASSHLTQGLAEAFF

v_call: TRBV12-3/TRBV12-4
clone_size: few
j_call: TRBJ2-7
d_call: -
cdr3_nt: TGTGCCAGCAGGCAATCGGGACTCCCAAACTACGAGCAGTACTTC
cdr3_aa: CASRQSGLPNYEQYF

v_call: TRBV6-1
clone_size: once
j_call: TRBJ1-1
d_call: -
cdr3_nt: TGTGCCACTGTCCCTTTCGGGAACACTGAAGCTTTCTTT
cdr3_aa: CATVPFGNTEAFF

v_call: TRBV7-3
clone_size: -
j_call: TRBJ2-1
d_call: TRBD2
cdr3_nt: TGTGCCAGCAGCTCCCCCGGGCGGGGGGCCCTCAATGAGCAGTTCTTC
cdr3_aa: CASSSPGRGALNEQFF

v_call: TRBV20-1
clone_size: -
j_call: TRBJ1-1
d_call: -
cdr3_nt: TGCAGTGCTACCTTGGGGGGAGCGGGGGCTCCGGAAGCTTTCTTT
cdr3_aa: CSATLGGAGAPEAFF

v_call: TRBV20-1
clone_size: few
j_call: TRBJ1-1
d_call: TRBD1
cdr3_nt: TGCAGTGCTAAAGGACAGGTGGAGAACACTGAAGCTTTCTTT
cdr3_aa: CSAKGQVENTEAFF

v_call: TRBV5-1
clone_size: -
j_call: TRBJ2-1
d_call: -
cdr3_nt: TGCGCCAGCAGCTCCTCCGGGGTAACCGATGAGCAGTTCTTC
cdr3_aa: CASSSSGVTDEQFF

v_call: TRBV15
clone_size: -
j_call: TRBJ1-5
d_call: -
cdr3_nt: TGTGCCACCAGCAGAGATAGCGGGGGACAGCCCCAGCATTTT
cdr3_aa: CATSRDSGGQPQHF

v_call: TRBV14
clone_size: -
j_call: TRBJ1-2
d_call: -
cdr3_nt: TGTGCCAGCAGCCAACTTGCTAAGATGGATGGCTACACCTTC
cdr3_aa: CASSQLAKMDGYTF

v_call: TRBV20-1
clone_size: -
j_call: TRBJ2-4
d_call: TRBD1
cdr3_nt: TGCAGTGCTGATCCGGGACAGAGTTTAAACATTCAGTACTTC
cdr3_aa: CSADPGQSLNIQYF